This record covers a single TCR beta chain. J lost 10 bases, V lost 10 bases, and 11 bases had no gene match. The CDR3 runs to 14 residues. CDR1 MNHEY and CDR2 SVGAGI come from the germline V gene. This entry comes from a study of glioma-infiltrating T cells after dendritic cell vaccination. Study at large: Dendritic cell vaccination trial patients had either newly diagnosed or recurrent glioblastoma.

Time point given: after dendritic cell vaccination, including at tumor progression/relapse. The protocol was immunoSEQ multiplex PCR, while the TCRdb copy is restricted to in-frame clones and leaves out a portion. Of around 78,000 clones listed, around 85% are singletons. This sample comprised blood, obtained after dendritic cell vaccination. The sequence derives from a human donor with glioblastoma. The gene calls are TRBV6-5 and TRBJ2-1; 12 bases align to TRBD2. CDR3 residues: CATRLEGLAGEQFF. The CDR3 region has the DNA TGTGCCACCCGGCTTGAGGGACTAGCGGGCGAGCAGTTCTTC.